A selection of T cell receptor beta chains follows, all from one sample in a study of T cells after yellow fever vaccination. TCRdb re-derived calls from the 5' RACE reads in MiXCR, one entry per CDR3 protein. Of around 590,000 distinct CDR3 sequences in the sample, over 9% were seen once. Here the sequenced sample was PBMCs, taken on the day of the yellow fever booster vaccination. These TCRs come from a man aged 25-45 years who received the YFV17D yellow fever vaccine. Both conserved end residues are part of each CDR3. A D gene is named only where the DNA matches it firmly. Not all rows give a size; the values are once, few, many and, for expanded clones, a class.

v_call: TRBV30
j_call: TRBJ1-2
d_call: TRBD1
clone_size: few
cdr3_nt: TGTGCCTGGACCTCCGGGACAGACTATGGCTACACCTTC
cdr3_aa: CAWTSGTDYGYTF

v_call: TRBV20-1
j_call: TRBJ1-1
d_call: -
clone_size: few
cdr3_nt: TGCAGTGCTAGACTATCGACAGCCACTGAAGCTTTCTTT
cdr3_aa: CSARLSTATEAFF

v_call: TRBV7-2
j_call: TRBJ2-7
d_call: -
clone_size: -
cdr3_nt: TGTGCCAGCAGCCCCTCCGCGGCCACCTCCTACGAGCAGTACTTC
cdr3_aa: CASSPSAATSYEQYF

v_call: TRBV7-8
j_call: TRBJ2-7
d_call: TRBD1
clone_size: few
cdr3_nt: TGTGCCAGCAGCTTAGAATATATTTCCGGGACAGGGGTGTACGAGCAGTACTTC
cdr3_aa: CASSLEYISGTGVYEQYF

v_call: TRBV5-1
j_call: TRBJ2-7
d_call: TRBD1
clone_size: -
cdr3_nt: TGCGCCAGCAGCTGGGGCCAGGGGGCGAACTACGAGCAGTACTTC
cdr3_aa: CASSWGQGANYEQYF

v_call: TRBV7-8
j_call: TRBJ1-1
d_call: TRBD1
clone_size: -
cdr3_nt: TGTGCCAGCAGCTCGACAGGGGCTACGAACACTGAAGCTTTCTTT
cdr3_aa: CASSSTGATNTEAFF

v_call: TRBV7-2
j_call: TRBJ2-7
d_call: -
clone_size: few
cdr3_nt: TGTGCCAGCACCGTCGTGGGCGGCACCCTTTACGAGCAGTACTTC
cdr3_aa: CASTVVGGTLYEQYF

v_call: TRBV7-9
j_call: TRBJ2-1
d_call: TRBD1
clone_size: few
cdr3_nt: TGTGCCAGCAGAGAGACAGGGGGGACGGACAATGAGCAGTTCTTC
cdr3_aa: CASRETGGTDNEQFF

v_call: TRBV18
j_call: TRBJ1-2
d_call: -
clone_size: -
cdr3_nt: TGTGCCAGCTCACCACGAGGGGCAAACTATGGCTACACCTTC
cdr3_aa: CASSPRGANYGYTF

v_call: TRBV3-1
j_call: TRBJ2-4
d_call: -
clone_size: -
cdr3_nt: TGTGCCAGCAGCCAAACGGCCAACAAAAACATTCAGTACTTC
cdr3_aa: CASSQTANKNIQYF

v_call: TRBV30
j_call: TRBJ2-7
d_call: TRBD1
clone_size: -
cdr3_nt: TGTGCCTGGCATCGACAGGGGATTCAATACGAGCAGTACTTC
cdr3_aa: CAWHRQGIQYEQYF

v_call: TRBV20-1
j_call: TRBJ2-1
d_call: TRBD2
clone_size: -
cdr3_nt: TGCAGTGCTAGAACGGGAGGGCCGTACAATGAGCAGTTCTTC
cdr3_aa: CSARTGGPYNEQFF

v_call: TRBV29-1
j_call: TRBJ2-7
d_call: TRBD1
clone_size: -
cdr3_nt: TGCAGCGTTGAAGAGACAGGGCTGGGCGAGCAGTACTTC
cdr3_aa: CSVEETGLGEQYF

v_call: TRBV5-6
j_call: TRBJ2-5
d_call: -
clone_size: -
cdr3_nt: TGTGCCAGCAGCAAAGACTACGGAGAGACCCAGTACTTC
cdr3_aa: CASSKDYGETQYF

v_call: TRBV24-1
j_call: TRBJ1-5
d_call: -
clone_size: few
cdr3_nt: TGTGCCACCAGTGAACCCGGGGGAGCCCAGCATTTT
cdr3_aa: CATSEPGGAQHF

v_call: TRBV6-2/TRBV6-3
j_call: TRBJ2-1
d_call: TRBD1
clone_size: few
cdr3_nt: TGTGCCAGCAGCCGAGATGTACCGGGACAGAGCCGCCACAATGAGCAGTTCTTC
cdr3_aa: CASSRDVPGQSRHNEQFF

v_call: TRBV27
j_call: TRBJ2-5
d_call: -
clone_size: few
cdr3_nt: TGTGCCAGCAGCCGCCGGGAAATGCCCCAAGAGACCCAGTACTTC
cdr3_aa: CASSRREMPQETQYF

v_call: TRBV5-1
j_call: TRBJ2-5
d_call: TRBD2
clone_size: few
cdr3_nt: TGCGCCACCACCCACACTAGCGGGGGAGAGACCCAGTACTTC
cdr3_aa: CATTHTSGGETQYF

v_call: TRBV18
j_call: TRBJ1-5
d_call: TRBD1
clone_size: few
cdr3_nt: TGTGCCAGCTCCCCTATCGGACAGGGTTTGATGAGCAATCAGCCCCAGCATTTT
cdr3_aa: CASSPIGQGLMSNQPQHF

v_call: TRBV5-4
j_call: TRBJ2-7
d_call: TRBD2
clone_size: few
cdr3_nt: TGTGCCAGCAGCGACCGGGGGGTAGCGGGAGGACCCTACGAGCAGTACTTC
cdr3_aa: CASSDRGVAGGPYEQYF

v_call: TRBV6-2/TRBV6-3
j_call: TRBJ2-1
d_call: TRBD2
clone_size: -
cdr3_nt: TGTGCCACCAGGCGGGGGGCGACCTACAATGAGCAGTTCTTC
cdr3_aa: CATRRGATYNEQFF

v_call: TRBV28
j_call: TRBJ2-2
d_call: -
clone_size: few
cdr3_nt: TGTGCCAGCAGGGGGGTGAATCGGGGGAAAACCGGGGAGCTGTTTTTT
cdr3_aa: CASRGVNRGKTGELFF

v_call: TRBV7-2
j_call: TRBJ1-2
d_call: TRBD1
clone_size: -
cdr3_nt: TGTGCCAGCGCCCCTGAGACGGACAGGAACTATGGCTACACCTTC
cdr3_aa: CASAPETDRNYGYTF

v_call: TRBV5-6
j_call: TRBJ1-4
d_call: -
clone_size: -
cdr3_nt: TGTGCCAGCAGCTTGTCCGTTGAGACAACTAAGGGTGAAAAACTGTTTTTT
cdr3_aa: CASSLSVETTKGEKLFF

v_call: TRBV25-1
j_call: TRBJ1-2
d_call: -
clone_size: -
cdr3_nt: TGTGCCAGCAGTTCGGACGGACCTTATGGCTACACCTTC
cdr3_aa: CASSSDGPYGYTF

v_call: TRBV6-1
j_call: TRBJ2-1
d_call: -
clone_size: few
cdr3_nt: TGTGCCACCCCTGTTATGGACAAAAACCCGAATGAGCAGTTCTTC
cdr3_aa: CATPVMDKNPNEQFF

v_call: TRBV4-3
j_call: TRBJ2-1
d_call: -
clone_size: few
cdr3_nt: TGCGCCAGCAGCCATACCGCCGTAACCCTCAATGAGCAGTTCTTC
cdr3_aa: CASSHTAVTLNEQFF

v_call: TRBV28
j_call: TRBJ1-5
d_call: -
clone_size: few
cdr3_nt: TGTGCCAGCAGTAGGGGGTATCAGCCCCAGCATTTT
cdr3_aa: CASSRGYQPQHF

v_call: TRBV12-3/TRBV12-4
j_call: TRBJ2-2
d_call: -
clone_size: few
cdr3_nt: TGTGCCAGCAGACAGGCTGGACAGAACACCGGGGAGCTGTTTTTT
cdr3_aa: CASRQAGQNTGELFF

v_call: TRBV20-1
j_call: TRBJ2-5
d_call: -
clone_size: -
cdr3_nt: TGCAGTGCTAGAGAGGGGTCTCACAGGGAGACCCAGTACTTC
cdr3_aa: CSAREGSHRETQYF

v_call: TRBV7-8
j_call: TRBJ2-1
d_call: TRBD2
clone_size: many
cdr3_nt: TGTGCCAGCAGCCCTTGGACTAGTTCCTACAATGAGCAGTTCTTC
cdr3_aa: CASSPWTSSYNEQFF

v_call: TRBV7-8
j_call: TRBJ2-3
d_call: TRBD2
clone_size: few
cdr3_nt: TGTGCCAGCAGACCAACTAGCGGGGGACCAGATACGCAGTATTTT
cdr3_aa: CASRPTSGGPDTQYF

v_call: TRBV5-1
j_call: TRBJ1-1
d_call: -
clone_size: -
cdr3_nt: TGCGCCAGCAGCTTGGAACGACAGGCGGGGAACACTGAAGCTTTCTTT
cdr3_aa: CASSLERQAGNTEAFF

v_call: TRBV25-1
j_call: TRBJ1-2
d_call: TRBD1
clone_size: few
cdr3_nt: TGTGCCAGCAGTGAAGTCGACAGGGGGCAAGGTGGCTACACCTTC
cdr3_aa: CASSEVDRGQGGYTF

v_call: TRBV29-1
j_call: TRBJ2-1
d_call: -
clone_size: few
cdr3_nt: TGCAGCGTTGAAGAACAGGGAAATCCCAATGAGCAGTTCTTC
cdr3_aa: CSVEEQGNPNEQFF

v_call: TRBV12-3/TRBV12-4
j_call: TRBJ2-3
d_call: -
clone_size: few
cdr3_nt: TGTGCCAGCAGTTTACCCGATGATACGCAGTATTTT
cdr3_aa: CASSLPDDTQYF

v_call: TRBV18
j_call: TRBJ1-3
d_call: -
clone_size: -
cdr3_nt: TGTGCCAGCTCACCGGAGAACACCATATATTTT
cdr3_aa: CASSPENTIYF

v_call: TRBV15
j_call: TRBJ2-7
d_call: TRBD1
clone_size: -
cdr3_nt: TGTGCCACCAGCAGAGATCGGGGACAGTCCTACGAGCAGTACTTC
cdr3_aa: CATSRDRGQSYEQYF

v_call: TRBV11-2
j_call: TRBJ1-2
d_call: -
clone_size: few
cdr3_nt: TGTGCCAGCAGCCCCGGGGAGTGGGGCTACACCTTC
cdr3_aa: CASSPGEWGYTF

v_call: TRBV7-2
j_call: TRBJ1-2
d_call: -
clone_size: -
cdr3_nt: TGTGCCAGCAACCTTTCAGGCGGGCCTAACTATGGCTACACCTTC
cdr3_aa: CASNLSGGPNYGYTF

v_call: TRBV29-1
j_call: TRBJ2-3
d_call: TRBD1
clone_size: few
cdr3_nt: TGCAGCGTTCCAGGACAGGGGAATACAGATACGCAGTATTTT
cdr3_aa: CSVPGQGNTDTQYF

v_call: TRBV27
j_call: TRBJ2-7
d_call: -
clone_size: few
cdr3_nt: TGTGCCAGCTTATATGACGAGCAGTACTTC
cdr3_aa: CASLYDEQYF

v_call: TRBV5-1
j_call: TRBJ1-2
d_call: -
clone_size: -
cdr3_nt: TGCGCCAGCAGCTTCGGACTCTATGGCTACACCTTC
cdr3_aa: CASSFGLYGYTF

v_call: TRBV3-1
j_call: TRBJ2-3
d_call: -
clone_size: few
cdr3_nt: TGTGCCAGCAGAAGAAGGGGCGCGGGACGGGGACAAGATACGCAGTATTTT
cdr3_aa: CASRRRGAGRGQDTQYF

v_call: TRBV7-2
j_call: TRBJ1-2
d_call: -
clone_size: many
cdr3_nt: TGTGCCAGCAGCTTAGGGTCGGTTAATGGCTACACCTTC
cdr3_aa: CASSLGSVNGYTF

v_call: TRBV2
j_call: TRBJ2-7
d_call: TRBD2
clone_size: few
cdr3_nt: TGTGCCAGCAGCCATCTAGCGGGGGGACTCTACGAGCAGTACTTC
cdr3_aa: CASSHLAGGLYEQYF

v_call: TRBV7-6
j_call: TRBJ2-3
d_call: -
clone_size: -
cdr3_nt: TGTGCCAGCAGCTTAGAGGAAGTTTCATCATCGCAGTATTTT
cdr3_aa: CASSLEEVSSSQYF

v_call: TRBV6-6
j_call: TRBJ2-7
d_call: -
clone_size: -
cdr3_nt: TGTGCCAGCAGTTACGCTCGGGGGTACGAGCAGTACTTC
cdr3_aa: CASSYARGYEQYF

v_call: TRBV12-3/TRBV12-4
j_call: TRBJ1-1
d_call: TRBD1
clone_size: many
cdr3_nt: TGTGCCAGCAGGCAGACAGGGGGCACTGAAGCTTTCTTT
cdr3_aa: CASRQTGGTEAFF

v_call: TRBV7-9
j_call: TRBJ2-2
d_call: -
clone_size: -
cdr3_nt: TGTGCCAGCAGCTCACCCGGGACTTCGAACACCGGGGAGCTGTTTTTT
cdr3_aa: CASSSPGTSNTGELFF